Below are 25 T cell receptor beta chains sequenced from a single sample in a study of T cells in Graves' hyperthyroidism and ophthalmopathy. TCR beta CDR3 regions were amplified from RNA transcripts. The TCR CDR3 first-round RT-PCR relied on the HTBI primer set. TCRdb reprocessed the multiplex PCR reads with MiXCR, giving one entry per CDR3 protein. The sample has about 350,000 distinct CDR3 sequences, less than 20% seen once. Sequencing was performed on blood. The receptors were gathered from a woman aged 40 to 49 with Graves' ophthalmopathy.

This clonotype was seen a handful of times. At one end, the junction sequence differs from germline, possibly due to a read error. CDR3 residues: CAWSRDSGFGSTIYF. CDR3 nucleotides: TGTGCCTGGAGTCGGGACAGCGGCTTTGGAAGCACCATATATTTT. This chain joins TRBV30 and TRBJ1-3; 7 bases align to TRBD1. Looked up from germline, CDR1 is GTSNPN and CDR2 is SVGIG (reference sequence). There are 15 residues in the CDR3.

The sample holds one count of this clonotype. The V and J genes are TRBV12-3 or TRBV12-4 and TRBJ2-5; perhaps TRBD2 as D (6 bases). The CDR3 contains 13 residues. The V end lost 4 bases, the J end lost 5 bases, and 11 bases lay between the germline ends. The DNA of the CDR3 is TGTGCCAGCAGTTGGGGGGTGTGGGAGACCCAGTACTTC. Its translation is CASSWGVWETQYF.

This clonotype was observed many times. The genes are TRBV12-3 or TRBV12-4 and TRBJ2-2; no reliable D call. The CDR3 runs 14 residues. The V and J ends lost 11 bases and 5 bases respectively, with 18 bases between them. CDR3 bases: TGTGCCTCTGGCAAACACGGAGTAACCGGGGAGCTGTTTTTT. It codes for CASGKHGVTGELFF.

The table lists this clonotype with many counts. The V gene is TRBV7-2, the J gene TRBJ2-7, with TRBD1 matching 10 bases. Trimming took 5 bases from V and 5 from J; bases not matched to a gene: 6. Germline V lookup: CDR1 SGHTA, CDR2 FQGNSA. The CDR3 extends over 14 amino acids. CDR3 bases: TGTGCCAGCAGCAGTGACAGGGGGCGGGACGAGCAGTACTTC. It specifies CASSSDRGRDEQYF.

This clonotype was detected ten times or more. This chain connects TRBV18 to TRBJ1-1; D is ambiguous. Germline assignment: CDR1 KGHSH and CDR2 LQKENI. The CDR3 is made up of 13 amino acids. Deletions cut 8 bases from V and 1 base from J, with 11 bases between. CDR3 protein: CASSPGRNTEAFF. CDR3 bases: TGTGCCAGCAGTCCAGGTCGGAACACTGAAGCTTTCTTT. Drawing the rest from reference TRBV18 and TRBJ1-1, the complete variable domain is NAGVMQNPRHLVRRRGQEARLRCSPMKGHSHVYWYRQLPEEGLKFMVYLQKENIIDESGMPKERFSAEFPKEGPSILRIQQVVRGDSAAYFCASSPGRNTEAFFGQGTRLTVV.

This clonotype was observed at least ten times. The chain uses TRBV20-1 and TRBJ2-5, with D hard to call. The CDR3 extends over 15 amino acids. Deletions cut 0 bases from V and 1 base from J, with 12 bases between. Germline V gives CDR1 DFQATT, CDR2 SNEGSKA (reference sequence). CDR3 coding DNA: TGCAGTGCTAGAGATGGGAACGAGATCCAAGAGACCCAGTACTTC. Translating gives CSARDGNEIQETQYF.

Many counts were recorded for this clonotype. The chain joins TRBV6-2 or TRBV6-3 to TRBJ2-2; weak D call: TRBD2 (6 bases). CDR3 size: 19 residues. CDR1 is MNHEY and CDR2 is SVGEGT in the germline V gene. The germline V and J ends were trimmed by 2 bases and 3 bases, with 22 bases remaining between them. CDR3 nucleotide sequence: TGTGCCAGCAGTTACAACCCGACTAGTAGGTCTCGGGACACCGGGGAGCTGTTTTTT. Its translation is CASSYNPTSRSRDTGELFF.

This clonotype occurred many times. The rearrangement links TRBV19 to TRBJ1-1, with TRBD1 matching over 9 bases. The CDR3 length is 14 residues. After removal of 4 bases from V and 4 bases from J, the junction contained 4 bases not matched to a gene. Germline-derived CDR1 and CDR2 are LNHDA and SQIVND (reference sequence). CDR3: CASSRGQGGTEAFF. Written as DNA, the CDR3 is TGTGCCAGTAGTAGGGGACAGGGAGGCACTGAAGCTTTCTTT.

This clonotype was counted ten times or more. This rearrangement joins TRBV5-1 to TRBJ2-7; 7 bases are a match to TRBD1. Unmatched junction bases numbered 9, after V lost 4 bases and J lost 2 bases. This CDR3 is 15 amino acids long. CDR1 is SGHRS and CDR2 is YFSETQ in the germline V gene. This CDR3 reads CASSPAGTATYEQYF. The CDR3 DNA reads as TGCGCCAGCAGCCCGGCCGGGACAGCGACCTACGAGCAGTACTTC.

This clonotype was observed a handful of times. The chain uses TRBV30 and TRBJ1-1; D unresolved. The CDR3 has 13 residues. CDR1 and CDR2 from the germline V gene are GTSNPN and SVGIG (reference sequence). V lost 1 base and J lost 2, with 8 bases in between. CDR3 DNA sequence: TGTGCCTGGAGTGCGAAGGTTAACACTGAAGCTTTCTTT. This codes for CAWSAKVNTEAFF.

This clonotype was detected a few times. This sequence joins TRBV5-6 and TRBJ2-7; D gene ambiguous. Looked up from germline, CDR1 is SGHDT and CDR2 is YYEEEE. Trimming removed 4 bases at V and 0 bases at J, with 17 bases between. The CDR3 sequence is 16 residues long. The chain's CDR3 is CASSALLGLVSYEQYF. CDR3 in DNA: TGTGCCAGCAGCGCCCTACTTGGTTTGGTCTCCTACGAGCAGTACTTC.

This clonotype was found many times. The chain combines TRBV28 with TRBJ1-1; maybe TRBD1 (6 bases). Trimming took 5 bases from V and 3 from J, leaving 13 bases between them. CDR1 is MDHEN and CDR2 is SYDVKM in the germline V gene. The CDR3 totals 14 residues. The DNA for the CDR3 is TGTGCCAGCAGTGAAGTCAGGGGTGACACTGAAGCTTTCTTT. Residues: CASSEVRGDTEAFF.

This clonotype was detected many times. CDR3 sequence: CAGGKREGTGELFF. The DNA of the CDR3 is TGTGCCGGGGGGAAGCGGGAGGGCACCGGGGAGCTGTTTTTT. V gene TRBV12-3 or TRBV12-4 combines with J gene TRBJ2-2, with 10 bases lining up with TRBD2. The CDR3 loop spans 14 amino acids. V trimming: 11 bases; J trimming: 4 bases; junction bases outside the gene matches: 7.

The rearrangement links TRBV11-2 to TRBJ2-5, with 9 bases matching TRBD1. Germline trimming cut 3 bases from V and 5 bases from J; bases unmatched to any gene: 13. CDR1 is SGHAT, CDR2 FQNNGV, per germline. The CDR3 length is 17 residues. This chain's CDR3 is CASSFGTGRGDRETQYF. The DNA for the CDR3 is TGTGCCAGCAGCTTCGGGACAGGGAGGGGGGATAGGGAGACCCAGTACTTC.

This clonotype came up many times. V usage is TRBV11-2 and J usage is TRBJ1-2; 8 nucleotides match TRBD1. CDR3 length: 15 residues. The J segment lost 5 bases and the V segment lost 0 bases, leaving 5 bases of the junction unmatched. Germline CDR1 and CDR2: SGHAT and FQNNGV. CDR3 in DNA: TGTGCCAGCAGCTTAGACAGGGGGCGAAGTTATGGCTACACCTTC. Amino acid sequence: CASSLDRGRSYGYTF.

This clonotype was seen repeatedly, ten times or more. CDR3: CASSLVGGEKLFF. CDR3 in DNA: TGTGCCAGCAGCTTAGTGGGTGGTGAAAAACTGTTTTTT. This chain uses TRBV7-6 with TRBJ1-4, with D unclear. V lost 1 base, J lost 7 bases, and 7 bases lay in between. The CDR3 is 13 residues long. Germline V gene data show CDR1 as SGHVS and CDR2 as FNYEAQ.

This clonotype was counted at least ten times. Relative to the germline gene, one junction end is altered; a read error may explain this. J is TRBJ2-7 and V is TRBV4-1, with no clear D. The CDR3 length is 13 residues. In germline, CDR1 is MGHRA, CDR2 YSYEKL. CDR3 bases: TGCACCAGCAGCCAAATGGAGTTTTACGAGCAGTACTTC. It is translated as CTSSQMEFYEQYF.

This clonotype was seen repeatedly, ten times or more. This chain connects TRBV28 to TRBJ1-1; D ambiguous. The length of the CDR3 is 12 residues. Germline V gene lookup returns CDR1 MDHEN and CDR2 SYDVKM. V lost 2 bases and J 11 bases, leaving 12 bases between the germline ends. CDR3 sequence reads: CASSLAAPAAFF. The CDR3 bases are TGTGCCAGCAGTTTAGCGGCCCCTGCGGCTTTCTTT.

This clonotype was recorded at least ten times. The chain couples TRBV9 to TRBJ2-3; tentative D call: TRBD2 (5 bases). The V gene's germline CDR1 is SGDLS and CDR2 YYNGEE. Trimming took 0 bases from V and 0 from J, leaving 11 bases between them. CDR3 length: 16 residues. CDR3 sequence: CASSVAAGRSTDTQYF. The CDR3 bases are TGTGCCAGCAGCGTAGCTGCGGGCAGGAGCACAGATACGCAGTATTTT.

Comments on this clonotype: One base away lies a much larger clone, so this may be a sequencing read error. The CDR3 sequence is CASSQDIYPTYGYTF. In DNA form, the CDR3 reads TGTGCCAGCAGCCAAGATATATACCCTACCTATGGCTACACCTTC. The rearrangement links TRBV14 to TRBJ1-2; D is undetermined. Germline V gene data show CDR1 as SGHDN and CDR2 as FVKESK. V dropped 0 bases and J dropped 4 bases, with 12 bases sitting between them. The length of the CDR3 is 15 residues.

This clonotype was seen at least ten times. The chain employs TRBV20-1 and TRBJ2-6; 11 bases agree with TRBD1. J gave up 1 base and V 6 bases, and 5 bases lay outside the gene matches. Per germline, CDR1 DFQATT and CDR2 SNEGSKA (reference sequence). The CDR3 has 16 amino acids. CDR3 amino acids: CSARTGGDSGANVLTF. CDR3 nucleotides: TGCAGTGCGCGGACAGGGGGCGATTCTGGGGCCAACGTCCTGACTTTC.

This clonotype was recorded many times. The chain links TRBV9 to TRBJ1-2; D might be TRBD1 (5 bases). The CDR3 has 15 amino acids. The V gene lost 0 bases and the J gene lost 2 bases, with 11 bases spanning the gap. The germline CDR1 and CDR2 sequences are SGDLS and YYNGEE. The CDR3: CASSVGGASNYGYTF. The CDR3 DNA is TGTGCCAGCAGCGTAGGTGGGGCGAGCAACTATGGCTACACCTTC.

This clonotype appeared many times. V is TRBV12-3 or TRBV12-4 and J is TRBJ2-7; TRBD1 agrees at 8 bases. V gave up 5 bases and J gave up 7 bases; unmatched junction bases: 10. CDR3 size: 14 residues. The CDR3 sequence: CASSPAQGAGEQYF. DNA of the CDR3: TGTGCCAGCAGTCCCGCTCAGGGGGCTGGTGAGCAGTACTTC.

The V gene is TRBV29-1, the J gene TRBJ2-3, with 10 bases that match TRBD2. Losses at the gene ends were 4 bases for V and 6 bases for J; bases not matched to a gene: 10. Germline CDR1 and CDR2: SQVTM and ANQGSEA. The CDR3 length is 15 residues. CDR3 sequence (DNA): TGCAGCGTTGTTGGGCTAGCGGGAGCTGCGGATACGCAGTATTTT. The encoded protein is CSVVGLAGAADTQYF.

This clonotype was counted ten times or more. For the CDR3, the DNA is TGTGCCAGCAGCCATTTGGGACAGGGCCGGATGAACACTGAAGCTTTCTTT. It translates to CASSHLGQGRMNTEAFF. The chain combines TRBV3-1 with TRBJ1-1, with 9 bases that match TRBD1. CDR3 size: 17 residues. Germline CDR1 reads LGHDT; CDR2 reads YNNKEL (reference sequence). The junction had 8 bases not matched to a gene; V was cut back by 3 bases and J by 0 bases.